This T cell receptor (beta chain) was captured by sequencing in a study of blood T cells in healthy people across ages. General study points: Samples with more naive T cells showed higher observed beta diversity.

This clonotype was seen only a few times. Its target is not known. Using a J-beta primer mix together with a sample-barcoded 5' primer, a second PCR was run for 7 to 11 cycles. Via MiXCR, TCRdb re-called the 5' RACE reads, giving one row per CDR3 protein. Of hundreds of thousands of distinct CDR3 sequences in the sample, under 70% are singletons; the top ten hold roughly 34%. From germline, CDR1 is SNHLY and CDR2 FYNNEI. CDR3 length equals 15 residues. Trimming shortened V by 5 bases and J by 7 bases, and 20 bases separated the two germline ends. The sequencing sample was made of blood. The chain is built from TRBV2 and TRBJ2-5; D assignment may be TRBD1 or TRBD2 (5 bases each). The sequence was obtained from a man in his fifties or sixties in good health. Here the CDR3 reads CASSPRVVAAGTQYF. CDR3 sequence (DNA): TGTGCCAGCAGTCCCAGGGTTGTTGCGGCGGGGACCCAGTACTTC.